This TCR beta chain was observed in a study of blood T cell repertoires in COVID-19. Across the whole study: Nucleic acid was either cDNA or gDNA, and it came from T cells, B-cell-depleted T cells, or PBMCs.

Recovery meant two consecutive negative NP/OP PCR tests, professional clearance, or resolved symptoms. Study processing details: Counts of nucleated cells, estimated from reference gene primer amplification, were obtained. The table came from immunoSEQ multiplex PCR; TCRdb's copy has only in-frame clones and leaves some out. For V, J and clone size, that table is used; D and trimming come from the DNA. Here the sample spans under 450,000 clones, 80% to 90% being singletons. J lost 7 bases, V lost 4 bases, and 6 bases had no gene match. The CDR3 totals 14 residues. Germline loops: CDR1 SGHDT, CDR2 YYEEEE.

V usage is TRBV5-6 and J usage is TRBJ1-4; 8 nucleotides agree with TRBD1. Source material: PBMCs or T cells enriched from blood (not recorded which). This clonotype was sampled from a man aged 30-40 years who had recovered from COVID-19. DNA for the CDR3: TGTGCCAGCAGCAGACAGGGGAGGGGTGAAAAACTGTTTTTT. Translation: CASSRQGRGEKLFF.